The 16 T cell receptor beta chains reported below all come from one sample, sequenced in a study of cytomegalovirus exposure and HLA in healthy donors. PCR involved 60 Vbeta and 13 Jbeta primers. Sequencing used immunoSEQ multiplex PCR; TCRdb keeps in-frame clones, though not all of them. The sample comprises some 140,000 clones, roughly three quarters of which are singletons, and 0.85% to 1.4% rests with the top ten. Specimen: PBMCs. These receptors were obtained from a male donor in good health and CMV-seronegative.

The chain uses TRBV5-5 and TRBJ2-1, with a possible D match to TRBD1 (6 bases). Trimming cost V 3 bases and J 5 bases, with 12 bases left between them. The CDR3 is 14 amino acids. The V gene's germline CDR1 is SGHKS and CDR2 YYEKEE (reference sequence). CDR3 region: CASSWNTGNNEQFF. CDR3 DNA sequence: TGTGCCAGCAGCTGGAACACAGGGAACAATGAGCAGTTCTTC.

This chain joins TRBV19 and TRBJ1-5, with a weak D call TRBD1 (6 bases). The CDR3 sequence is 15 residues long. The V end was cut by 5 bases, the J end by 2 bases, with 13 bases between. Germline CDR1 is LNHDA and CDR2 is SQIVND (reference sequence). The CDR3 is CASSSQGRGNQPQHF. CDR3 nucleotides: TGTGCCAGTAGTTCACAGGGAAGGGGCAATCAGCCCCAGCATTTT.

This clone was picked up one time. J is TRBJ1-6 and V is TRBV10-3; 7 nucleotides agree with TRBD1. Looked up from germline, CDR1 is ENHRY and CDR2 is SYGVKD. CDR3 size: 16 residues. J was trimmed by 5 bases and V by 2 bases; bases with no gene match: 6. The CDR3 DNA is TGTGCCATCAGTGAGGGGATGGGACAGAATAATTCACCCCTCCACTTT. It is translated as CAISEGMGQNNSPLHF.

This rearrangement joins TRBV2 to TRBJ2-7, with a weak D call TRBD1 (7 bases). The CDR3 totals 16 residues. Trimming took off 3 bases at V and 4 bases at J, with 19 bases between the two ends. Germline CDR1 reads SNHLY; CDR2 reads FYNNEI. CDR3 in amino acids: CASSDGGTEEKYEQYF. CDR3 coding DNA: TGTGCCAGCAGTGACGGCGGGACAGAAGAAAAATACGAGCAGTACTTC.

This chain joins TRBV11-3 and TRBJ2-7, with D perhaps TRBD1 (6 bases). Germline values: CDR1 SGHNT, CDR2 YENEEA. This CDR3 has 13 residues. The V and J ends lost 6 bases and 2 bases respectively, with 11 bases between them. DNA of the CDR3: TGTGCCAGCAGTCCAGGGGCAACCTACGAGCAGTACTTC. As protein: CASSPGATYEQYF.

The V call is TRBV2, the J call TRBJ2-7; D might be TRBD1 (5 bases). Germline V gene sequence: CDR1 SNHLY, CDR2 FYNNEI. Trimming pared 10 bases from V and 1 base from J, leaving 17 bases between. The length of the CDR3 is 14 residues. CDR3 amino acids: CATQQAPVSYEQYF. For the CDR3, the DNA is TGTGCCACCCAACAGGCCCCCGTATCCTACGAGCAGTACTTC. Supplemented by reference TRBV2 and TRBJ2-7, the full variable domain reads EPEVTQTPSHQVTQMGQEVILRCVPISNHLYFYWYRQILGQKVEFLVSFYNNEISEKSEIFDDQFSVERPDGSNFTLKIRSTKLEDSAMYFCATQQAPVSYEQYFGPGTRLTVT.

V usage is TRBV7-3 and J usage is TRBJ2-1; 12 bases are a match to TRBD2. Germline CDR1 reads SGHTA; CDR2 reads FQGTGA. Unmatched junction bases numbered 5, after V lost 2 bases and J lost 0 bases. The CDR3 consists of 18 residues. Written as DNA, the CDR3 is TGTGCCAGCAGCTTACGGACTAGCGGGGAGCTCTCCTACAATGAGCAGTTCTTC. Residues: CASSLRTSGELSYNEQFF.

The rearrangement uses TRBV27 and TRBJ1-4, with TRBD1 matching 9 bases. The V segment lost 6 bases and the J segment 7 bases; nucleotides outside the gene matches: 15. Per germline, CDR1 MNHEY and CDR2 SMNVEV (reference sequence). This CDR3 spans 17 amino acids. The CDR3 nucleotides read TGTGCCAGCAGACCACCCCCAGGACAGGGGTTGGGTGAAAAACTGTTTTTT. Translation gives CASRPPPGQGLGEKLFF.

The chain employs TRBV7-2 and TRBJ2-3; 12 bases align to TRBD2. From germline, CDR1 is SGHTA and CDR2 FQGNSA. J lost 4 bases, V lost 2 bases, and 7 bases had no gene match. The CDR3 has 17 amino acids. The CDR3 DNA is TGTGCCAGCAGCTTAACTACTAGCGGGGGGCTCCCAGATACGCAGTATTTT. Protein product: CASSLTTSGGLPDTQYF. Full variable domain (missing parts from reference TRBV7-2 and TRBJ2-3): GAGVSQSPSNKVTEKGKDVELRCDPISGHTALYWYRQSLGQGLEFLIYFQGNSAPDKSGLPSDRFSAERTGGSVSTLTIQRTQQEDSAVYLCASSLTTSGGLPDTQYFGPGTRLTVL.

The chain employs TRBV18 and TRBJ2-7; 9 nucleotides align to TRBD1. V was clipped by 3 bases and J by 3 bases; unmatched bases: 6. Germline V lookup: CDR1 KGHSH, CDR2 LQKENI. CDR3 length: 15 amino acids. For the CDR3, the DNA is TGTGCCAGCTCACCGCCGGACAGGGGAAGCTACGAGCAGTACTTC. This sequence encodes CASSPPDRGSYEQYF.

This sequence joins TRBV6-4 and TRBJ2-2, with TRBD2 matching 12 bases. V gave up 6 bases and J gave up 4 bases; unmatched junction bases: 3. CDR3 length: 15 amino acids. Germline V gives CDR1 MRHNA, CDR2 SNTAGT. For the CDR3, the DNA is TGTGCCAGCAGGAGACTAGCGGGGGCCACCGGGGAGCTGTTTTTT. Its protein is CASRRLAGATGELFF.

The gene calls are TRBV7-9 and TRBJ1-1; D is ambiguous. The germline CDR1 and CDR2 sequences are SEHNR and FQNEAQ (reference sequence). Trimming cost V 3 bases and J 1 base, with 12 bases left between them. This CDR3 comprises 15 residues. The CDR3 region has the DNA TGTGCCAGCAGCTTCTCAAGAGCGGCGAACACTGAAGCTTTCTTT. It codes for CASSFSRAANTEAFF. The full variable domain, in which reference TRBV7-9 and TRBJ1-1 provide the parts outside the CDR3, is DTGVSQNPRHKITKRGQNVTFRCDPISEHNRLYWYRQTLGQGPEFLTYFQNEAQLEKSRLLSDRFSAERPKGSFSTLEIQRTEQGDSAMYLCASSFSRAANTEAFFGQGTRLTVV.

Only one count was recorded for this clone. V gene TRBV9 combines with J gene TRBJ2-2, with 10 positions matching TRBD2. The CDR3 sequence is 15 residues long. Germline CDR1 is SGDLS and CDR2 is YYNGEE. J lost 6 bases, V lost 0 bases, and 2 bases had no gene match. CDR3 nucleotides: TGTGCCAGCAGCGTAGGGAGCGGGGGGGCCGGGGAGCTGTTTTTT. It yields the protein CASSVGSGGAGELFF. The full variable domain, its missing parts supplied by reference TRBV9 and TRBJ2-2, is DSGVTQTPKHLITATGQRVTLRCSPRSGDLSVYWYQQSLDQGLQFLIQYYNGEERAKGNILERFSAQQFPDLHSELNLSSLELGDSALYFCASSVGSGGAGELFFGEGSRLTVL.

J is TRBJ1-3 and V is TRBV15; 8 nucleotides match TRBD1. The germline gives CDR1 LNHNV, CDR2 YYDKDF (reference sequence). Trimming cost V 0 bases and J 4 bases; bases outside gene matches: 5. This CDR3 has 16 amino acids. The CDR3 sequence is CATSRDGTGLGNTIYF. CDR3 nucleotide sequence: TGTGCCACCAGCAGAGATGGGACAGGTCTGGGAAACACCATATATTTT.

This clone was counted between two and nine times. The CDR3 is CASSPGQGFNEKLFF. CDR3 bases: TGTGCCAGCAGCCCTGGACAGGGTTTTAATGAAAAACTGTTTTTT. The V and J genes are TRBV7-9 and TRBJ1-4; 8 bases match TRBD1. The V segment lost 5 bases and the J segment 4 bases; nucleotides outside the gene matches: 6. From germline, CDR1 is SEHNR and CDR2 FQNEAQ (reference sequence). CDR3 length equals 15 residues.

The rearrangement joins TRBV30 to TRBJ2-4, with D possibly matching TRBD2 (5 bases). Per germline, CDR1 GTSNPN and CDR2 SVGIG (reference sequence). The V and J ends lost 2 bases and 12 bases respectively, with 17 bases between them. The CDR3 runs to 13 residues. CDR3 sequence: CAWSHMIGVGQYF. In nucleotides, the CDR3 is TGTGCCTGGAGTCATATGATCGGGGTTGGTCAGTACTTC.